The 8 T cell receptor beta chains reported below all come from one sample, sequenced in a study of blood T cells in healthy people across ages. The use of a sample-barcoded 5' primer and a J-beta primer mix characterized a second PCR of roughly 7 to 12 cycles. TCRdb passed the 5' RACE reads through MiXCR, listing each CDR3 protein once. The table records approximately 1.5 million distinct CDR3 sequences, under 55% of them present only once. The sequencing input was blood. All receptors derive from a woman between 18 and 29 years old in good health.

DNA of the CDR3: TGTGCCAGCAGCTTAGTACAGGGATCCCACGAGCAGTACTTC. This encodes CASSLVQGSHEQYF. The chain is built from TRBV7-8 and TRBJ2-4, with D possibly being TRBD1 (6 bases). The DNA end favors TRBJ2-7, so the J call may be wrong. The CDR3 sequence is 14 residues long. Germline CDR1 SGHVS, CDR2 FQNEAQ.

The rearrangement uses TRBV4-3 and TRBJ2-5, with 8 nucleotides matching TRBD2. CDR3 length: 18 amino acids. CDR1 and CDR2 (germline): LGHNA, YSLEER. Trimming at V came to 4 bases and at J to 1 base, leaving 14 bases not matched to a gene. The CDR3 region is CASSLRIGSGSGQETQYF. In DNA, the CDR3 is TGCGCCAGCAGCCTTCGTATTGGGAGCGGGAGTGGCCAAGAGACCCAGTACTTC.

The chain couples TRBV11-2 to TRBJ2-3; 9 bases line up with TRBD2. Germline CDR1 is SGHAT and CDR2 is FQNNGV. Trimming took 3 bases from V and 0 from J; bases not matched to a gene: 7. The CDR3 loop spans 17 amino acids. The chain's CDR3 is CASSFLLAGASTDTQYF. CDR3 DNA sequence: TGTGCCAGCAGCTTCCTATTAGCGGGAGCGAGCACAGATACGCAGTATTTT.

The CDR3 nucleotides are TGTGCCAGCAGCGAGAGCTTGGGTGAAAAACTGTTTTTT. Translation: CASSESLGEKLFF. The gene calls are TRBV6-5 and TRBJ1-4; D unclear. V lost 6 bases, J lost 7 bases, and 12 bases lay in between. CDR3 size: 13 residues. Germline loops: CDR1 MNHEY, CDR2 SVGAGI.

The V and J genes are TRBV20-1 and TRBJ2-4; 11 nucleotides align to TRBD2. The J call could be wrong; TRBJ2-5 is a better fit for the DNA end. The CDR3 has 15 amino acids. Per the germline V gene, CDR1 is DFQATT and CDR2 is SNEGSKA (reference sequence). The CDR3 sequence is CSAGVSGGALETQYF. CDR3 coding DNA: TGCAGTGCTGGGGTTAGCGGGGGGGCCTTAGAGACCCAGTACTTC.

The V and J genes are TRBV20-1 and TRBJ1-6; TRBD1 matches 7 bases. The germline gives CDR1 DFQATT, CDR2 SNEGSKA (reference sequence). The CDR3 consists of 16 residues. V lost 0 bases to trimming and J lost 6 bases; unmatched junction nucleotides: 8. The DNA of the CDR3 is TGCAGTGCTAGAGATTTAGCCTGGGACAGTAATTCACCCCTCCACTTT. Its translation: CSARDLAWDSNSPLHF.

This chain links TRBV20-1 with TRBJ1-2, with D possibly TRBD1 on 5 matching bases. Germline CDR1 reads DFQATT; CDR2 reads SNEGSKA (reference sequence). V was clipped by 5 bases and J by 3 bases, with 22 bases between them. The CDR3 has 16 amino acids. CDR3 nucleotide sequence: TGCAGTGCTCCCCAATGGGACTGGGGGGACGACTATGGCTACACCTTC. This sequence encodes CSAPQWDWGDDYGYTF.

The V gene is TRBV11-2, the J gene TRBJ2-1, with TRBD2 matching over 7 bases. The J call could be wrong; TRBJ2-7 is a better fit for the DNA end. The length of the CDR3 is 17 residues. Per the germline V gene, CDR1 is SGHAT and CDR2 is FQNNGV. In DNA, the CDR3 is TGTGCCAGCAGCCGAATCAGAGGCGGGAGCTCCTACAATGAGCAGTACTTC. The encoded protein is CASSRIRGGSSYNEQYF.